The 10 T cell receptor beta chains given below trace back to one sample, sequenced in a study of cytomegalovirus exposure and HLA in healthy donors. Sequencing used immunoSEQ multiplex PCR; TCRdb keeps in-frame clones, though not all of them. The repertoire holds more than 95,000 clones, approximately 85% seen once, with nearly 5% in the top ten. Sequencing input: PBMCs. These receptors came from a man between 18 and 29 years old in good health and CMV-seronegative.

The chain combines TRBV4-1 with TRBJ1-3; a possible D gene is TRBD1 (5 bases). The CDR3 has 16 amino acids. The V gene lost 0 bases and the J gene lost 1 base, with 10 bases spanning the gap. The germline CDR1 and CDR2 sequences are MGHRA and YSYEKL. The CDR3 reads CASSQDPAGSGNTIYF. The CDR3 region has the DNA TGCGCCAGCAGCCAAGATCCGGCAGGGTCTGGAAACACCATATATTTT.

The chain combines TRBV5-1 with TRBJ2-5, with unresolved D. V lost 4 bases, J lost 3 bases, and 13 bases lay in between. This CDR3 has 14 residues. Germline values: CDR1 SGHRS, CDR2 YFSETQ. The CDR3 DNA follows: TGCGCCAGCAGCCCCAGACTGCGAAAAGAGACCCAGTACTTC. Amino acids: CASSPRLRKETQYF.

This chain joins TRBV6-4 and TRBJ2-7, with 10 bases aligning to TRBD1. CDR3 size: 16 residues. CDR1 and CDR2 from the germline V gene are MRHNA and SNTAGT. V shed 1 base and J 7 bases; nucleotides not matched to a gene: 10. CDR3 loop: CASSDFPRQGAREQYF. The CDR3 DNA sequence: TGTGCCAGCAGTGACTTCCCCCGACAGGGGGCGCGAGAGCAGTACTTC.

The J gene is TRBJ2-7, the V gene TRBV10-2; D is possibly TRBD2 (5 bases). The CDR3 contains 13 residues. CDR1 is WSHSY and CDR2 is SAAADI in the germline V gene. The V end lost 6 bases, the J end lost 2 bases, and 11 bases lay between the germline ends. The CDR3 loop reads CASSQAVTYEQYF. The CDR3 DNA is TGCGCCAGCAGCCAAGCGGTAACCTACGAGCAGTACTTC.

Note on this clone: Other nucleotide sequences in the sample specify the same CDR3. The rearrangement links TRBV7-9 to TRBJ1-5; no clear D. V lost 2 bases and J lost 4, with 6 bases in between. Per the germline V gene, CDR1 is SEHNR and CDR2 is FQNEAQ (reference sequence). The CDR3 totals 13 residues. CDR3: CASSLRRNQPQHF. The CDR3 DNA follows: TGTGCCAGCAGCTTAAGGAGGAATCAGCCCCAGCATTTT.

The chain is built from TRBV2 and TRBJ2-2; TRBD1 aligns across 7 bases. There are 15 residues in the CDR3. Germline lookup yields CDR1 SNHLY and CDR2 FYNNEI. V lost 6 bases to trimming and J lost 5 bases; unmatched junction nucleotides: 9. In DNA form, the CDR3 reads TGTGCCAGCAGCCGAGACAGGGTGATAACCGGGGAGCTGTTTTTT. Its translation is CASSRDRVITGELFF. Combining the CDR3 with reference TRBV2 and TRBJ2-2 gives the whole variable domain EPEVTQTPSHQVTQMGQEVILRCVPISNHLYFYWYRQILGQKVEFLVSFYNNEISEKSEIFDDQFSVERPDGSNFTLKIRSTKLEDSAMYFCASSRDRVITGELFFGEGSRLTVL.

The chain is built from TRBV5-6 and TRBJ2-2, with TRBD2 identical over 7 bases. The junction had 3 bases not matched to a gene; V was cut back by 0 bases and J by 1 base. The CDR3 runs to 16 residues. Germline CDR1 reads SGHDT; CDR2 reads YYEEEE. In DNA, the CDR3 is TGTGCCAGCAGCTTGGTTCTAGCGGTGAACACCGGGGAGCTGTTTTTT. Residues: CASSLVLAVNTGELFF.

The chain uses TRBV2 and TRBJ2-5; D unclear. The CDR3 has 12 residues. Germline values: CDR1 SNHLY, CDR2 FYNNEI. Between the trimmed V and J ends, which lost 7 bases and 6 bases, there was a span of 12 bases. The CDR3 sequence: CASKGTRKTQYF. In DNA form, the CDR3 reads TGTGCCAGCAAAGGCACGAGGAAGACCCAGTACTTC.

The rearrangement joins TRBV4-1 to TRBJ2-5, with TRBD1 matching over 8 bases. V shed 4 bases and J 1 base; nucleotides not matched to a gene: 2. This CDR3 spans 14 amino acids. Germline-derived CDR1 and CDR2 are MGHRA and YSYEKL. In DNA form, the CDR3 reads TGCGCCAGCAGCCGAGGACAGGGCCAAGAGACCCAGTACTTC. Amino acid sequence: CASSRGQGQETQYF.

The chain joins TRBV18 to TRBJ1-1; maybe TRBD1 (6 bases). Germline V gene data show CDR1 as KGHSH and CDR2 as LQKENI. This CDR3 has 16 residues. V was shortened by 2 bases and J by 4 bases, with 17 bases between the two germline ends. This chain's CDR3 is CASSPIMGAPGTEAFF. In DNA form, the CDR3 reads TGTGCCAGCTCACCAATAATGGGGGCGCCGGGCACTGAAGCTTTCTTT.